A selection of T cell receptor beta chains follows, all from one sample in a study of cytomegalovirus exposure and HLA in healthy donors. The table came from immunoSEQ multiplex PCR; TCRdb's copy has only in-frame clones and leaves some out. The sample lists some 96,000 clones; 64% were seen once. Material: PBMCs. The source is a man aged 60 to 69 in good health and CMV-seronegative. Both conserved end residues are part of each CDR3. The D gene is left open where the match is weak. Not all rows give a size; the values are once, few, many and, for expanded clones, a class.

v_call: TRBV29-1
d_call: -
j_call: TRBJ1-1
clone_size: -
cdr3_nt: TGCAGCGTTGCAGGGTACACTGAAGCTTTCTTT
cdr3_aa: CSVAGYTEAFF

v_call: TRBV11-2
d_call: -
j_call: TRBJ2-5
clone_size: -
cdr3_nt: TGTGCCAGCCAATACCCGGGGGTTAGCGGAGGAGAGACCCAGTACTTC
cdr3_aa: CASQYPGVSGGETQYF

v_call: TRBV29-1
d_call: -
j_call: TRBJ1-1
clone_size: -
cdr3_nt: TGCAGCGTGACCCTGGGGAGCACTGAAGCTTTCTTT
cdr3_aa: CSVTLGSTEAFF

v_call: TRBV13
d_call: TRBD1
j_call: TRBJ1-2
clone_size: -
cdr3_nt: TGTGCCAGCAGCTTAATCAAGTCCGGGACAGGGTATGGCTACACCTTC
cdr3_aa: CASSLIKSGTGYGYTF

v_call: TRBV2
d_call: TRBD2
j_call: TRBJ2-1
clone_size: -
cdr3_nt: TGTGCCAGCAGGGTGGGGCGGGAGTGGAATGAGCAGTTCTTC
cdr3_aa: CASRVGREWNEQFF

v_call: TRBV7-9
d_call: TRBD2
j_call: TRBJ2-1
clone_size: few
cdr3_nt: TGTGCCAGCAGCCCCCGGAGCGGGAGTTCCTACAATGAGCAGTTCTTC
cdr3_aa: CASSPRSGSSYNEQFF

v_call: TRBV9
d_call: -
j_call: TRBJ1-2
clone_size: -
cdr3_nt: TGTGCCAGCAGCGTAGGCGGGGACGGCTACACCTTC
cdr3_aa: CASSVGGDGYTF

v_call: TRBV5-4
d_call: -
j_call: TRBJ1-2
clone_size: few
cdr3_nt: TGTGCCAGCACCTCCCAGGACATACTCTATGGCTACACCTTC
cdr3_aa: CASTSQDILYGYTF

v_call: TRBV6-5
d_call: TRBD1
j_call: TRBJ1-2
clone_size: -
cdr3_nt: TGTGCCAGCAGGCTGACAGGGGGTGATGGCTACACCTTC
cdr3_aa: CASRLTGGDGYTF

v_call: TRBV7-8
d_call: TRBD2
j_call: TRBJ2-1
clone_size: -
cdr3_nt: TGTGCCAGCAGCTTAGGTCAACTAGCGGTTTACAATGAGCAGTTCTTC
cdr3_aa: CASSLGQLAVYNEQFF

v_call: TRBV19
d_call: TRBD1
j_call: TRBJ1-2
clone_size: -
cdr3_nt: TGTGCCAGTAGTATAGAAGACAGGGGGTCGGATGGCTACACCTTC
cdr3_aa: CASSIEDRGSDGYTF

v_call: TRBV20-1
d_call: -
j_call: TRBJ2-3
clone_size: few
cdr3_nt: TGCAGTGCTAGCTTCGCAGATACGCAGTATTTT
cdr3_aa: CSASFADTQYF

v_call: TRBV10-1
d_call: -
j_call: TRBJ2-3
clone_size: -
cdr3_nt: TGCGCCAGCAGTGAAGGAGGGATGGTCACAGATACGCAGTATTTT
cdr3_aa: CASSEGGMVTDTQYF

v_call: TRBV19
d_call: TRBD1
j_call: TRBJ2-7
clone_size: -
cdr3_nt: TGTGCCAGTAGTATAATCCCGGGACAGGGGGTGTCCGAGCAGTACTTC
cdr3_aa: CASSIIPGQGVSEQYF

v_call: TRBV4-2
d_call: TRBD2
j_call: TRBJ2-3
clone_size: -
cdr3_nt: TGTGCCAGCAGCCCTAGCGGGGGGCCCTCCACAGATACGCAGTATTTT
cdr3_aa: CASSPSGGPSTDTQYF

v_call: TRBV5-1
d_call: -
j_call: TRBJ1-5
clone_size: -
cdr3_nt: TGCGCCAGCAGCTTGTATAGCAATCAGCCCCAGCATTTT
cdr3_aa: CASSLYSNQPQHF

v_call: TRBV18
d_call: TRBD1
j_call: TRBJ2-7
clone_size: -
cdr3_nt: TGTGCCAGCTCACCGGACCGGGACAGCTCCTACGAGCAGTACTTC
cdr3_aa: CASSPDRDSSYEQYF

v_call: TRBV5-4
d_call: -
j_call: TRBJ2-2
clone_size: -
cdr3_nt: TGTGCCAGCAGCTCCGAGGACACCGGGGAGCTGTTTTTT
cdr3_aa: CASSSEDTGELFF

v_call: TRBV19
d_call: TRBD1
j_call: TRBJ1-5
clone_size: -
cdr3_nt: TGTGCCAGTAGGGACAGGGGCGGTCAGCCCCAGCATTTT
cdr3_aa: CASRDRGGQPQHF

v_call: TRBV28
d_call: TRBD1
j_call: TRBJ1-5
clone_size: -
cdr3_nt: TGTGCCAGCAGCTCTTCAATGGACAGGGCCAGCAATCAGCCCCAGCATTTT
cdr3_aa: CASSSSMDRASNQPQHF

v_call: TRBV6-1
d_call: -
j_call: TRBJ1-1
clone_size: -
cdr3_nt: TGTGCCACCTTTAGAAGGGGCGGATGGAACACTGAAGCTTTCTTT
cdr3_aa: CATFRRGGWNTEAFF

v_call: TRBV27
d_call: -
j_call: TRBJ1-2
clone_size: -
cdr3_nt: TGTGCCAGCAGCCGAGGAGGCTTGGGCTATGGCTACACCTTC
cdr3_aa: CASSRGGLGYGYTF

v_call: TRBV19
d_call: -
j_call: TRBJ2-2
clone_size: few
cdr3_nt: TGTGCCAGTATCACCGAGACCGGGGAGCTGTTTTTT
cdr3_aa: CASITETGELFF

v_call: TRBV9
d_call: -
j_call: TRBJ2-3
clone_size: few
cdr3_nt: TGTGCCAGCCGGACAGAGAGCACAGATACGCAGTATTTT
cdr3_aa: CASRTESTDTQYF

v_call: TRBV19
d_call: -
j_call: TRBJ2-1
clone_size: -
cdr3_nt: TGTGCCAGTAACCCTAGCGAGTCCTACAATGAGCAGTTCTTC
cdr3_aa: CASNPSESYNEQFF

v_call: TRBV5-4
d_call: TRBD1
j_call: TRBJ1-2
clone_size: -
cdr3_nt: TGTGCCAGCAGCTATACAGGGGCCTCTAACTATGGCTACACCTTC
cdr3_aa: CASSYTGASNYGYTF

v_call: TRBV6-5
d_call: -
j_call: TRBJ1-1
clone_size: few
cdr3_nt: TGTGCCAGCACCTCAGTCAGGAACACTGAAGCTTTCTTT
cdr3_aa: CASTSVRNTEAFF

v_call: TRBV7-3
d_call: -
j_call: TRBJ2-5
clone_size: -
cdr3_nt: TGTGCCAGCAGCCCTGGGGCGGGACCAGAGACCCAGTACTTC
cdr3_aa: CASSPGAGPETQYF

v_call: TRBV11-2
d_call: TRBD2
j_call: TRBJ2-1
clone_size: -
cdr3_nt: TGTGCCAGCAGCTTCTCCCCTGGGGCGGGAGGTTACAATGAGCAGTTCTTC
cdr3_aa: CASSFSPGAGGYNEQFF

v_call: TRBV6-5
d_call: -
j_call: TRBJ1-1
clone_size: -
cdr3_nt: TGTGCCAGCAGTGTTCCGGGGGGCACTGAAGCTTTCTTT
cdr3_aa: CASSVPGGTEAFF

v_call: TRBV6-1
d_call: TRBD2
j_call: TRBJ2-7
clone_size: few
cdr3_nt: TGTGCCAGCAGTGAATATTTCGGGGTCTTTGGGACTAGCGTGTCCTACGAGCAGTACTTC
cdr3_aa: CASSEYFGVFGTSVSYEQYF

v_call: TRBV7-9
d_call: -
j_call: TRBJ2-1
clone_size: few
cdr3_nt: TGTTCCAGCAGGGCGGAGGTCCCTAGCTTATACAATGAGCAGTTCTTC
cdr3_aa: CSSRAEVPSLYNEQFF

v_call: TRBV7-2
d_call: -
j_call: TRBJ2-7
clone_size: -
cdr3_nt: TGTGCCAGCAGCTTAGTTCCCCTATACGAGCAGTACTTC
cdr3_aa: CASSLVPLYEQYF

v_call: TRBV7-9
d_call: TRBD1
j_call: TRBJ1-1
clone_size: -
cdr3_nt: TGTGCCAGCAGCTTACCCGGGACAGCTAAAGCTTTCTTT
cdr3_aa: CASSLPGTAKAFF

v_call: TRBV7-2
d_call: TRBD1
j_call: TRBJ1-2
clone_size: few
cdr3_nt: TGTGCCAGCAGCCATTTAATGGACAGGGTTGGCTACACCTTC
cdr3_aa: CASSHLMDRVGYTF

v_call: TRBV7-6
d_call: TRBD2
j_call: TRBJ2-2
clone_size: -
cdr3_nt: TGTGCCAGCAGCCTTAGAGTAGCGGGAGTGTCGGGGACCGGGGAGCTGTTTTTT
cdr3_aa: CASSLRVAGVSGTGELFF

v_call: TRBV6-5
d_call: -
j_call: TRBJ1-2
clone_size: few
cdr3_nt: TGTGCCAGCAGTGCATCGACAGGTACTGATGGCTACACCTTC
cdr3_aa: CASSASTGTDGYTF

v_call: TRBV6-6
d_call: TRBD2
j_call: TRBJ2-7
clone_size: few
cdr3_nt: TGTGCCAGCAGTAGGGGACTAGCTTTAGACGAGCAGTACTTC
cdr3_aa: CASSRGLALDEQYF

v_call: TRBV29-1
d_call: TRBD1
j_call: TRBJ2-2
clone_size: once
cdr3_nt: TGCAGCGTTGCGACAGGGGCTATTTTCACCGGGGAGCTGTTTTTT
cdr3_aa: CSVATGAIFTGELFF

v_call: TRBV19
d_call: TRBD1
j_call: TRBJ1-4
clone_size: few
cdr3_nt: TGTGCCAGTAGCCACAGACAGGGCCAGGATCGAAAACTGTTTTTT
cdr3_aa: CASSHRQGQDRKLFF

v_call: TRBV28
d_call: -
j_call: TRBJ2-7
clone_size: -
cdr3_nt: TGTGCCAGGGGGGGTTTATTGGCTAGCGCGTTTGTCTACGAGCAGTACTTC
cdr3_aa: CARGGLLASAFVYEQYF

v_call: TRBV9
d_call: -
j_call: TRBJ2-1
clone_size: -
cdr3_nt: TGTGCCAGCAGCTTCGGGAGAAGCAGCCTTAGGGGGGGGAGCTCCTACAATGAGCAGTTCTTC
cdr3_aa: CASSFGRSSLRGGSSYNEQFF